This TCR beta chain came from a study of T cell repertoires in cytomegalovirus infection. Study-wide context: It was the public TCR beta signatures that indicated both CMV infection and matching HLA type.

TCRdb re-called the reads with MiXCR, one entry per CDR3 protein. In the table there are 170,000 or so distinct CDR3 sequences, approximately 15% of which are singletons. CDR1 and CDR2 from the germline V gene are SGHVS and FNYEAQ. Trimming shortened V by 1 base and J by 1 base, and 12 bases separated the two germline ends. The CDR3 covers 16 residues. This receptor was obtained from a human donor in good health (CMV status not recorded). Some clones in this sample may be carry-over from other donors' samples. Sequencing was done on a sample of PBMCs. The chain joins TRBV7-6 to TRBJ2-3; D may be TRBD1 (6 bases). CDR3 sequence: CASSLDPGAGTDTQYF. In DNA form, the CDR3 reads TGTGCCAGCAGCTTAGACCCAGGGGCCGGCACAGATACGCAGTATTTT.